Presented here are 2 T cell receptor beta chains from one specimen sequenced in a study of T and B cells in COVID-19 patients (dated by TCRdb to the early 2020s). Data came from an Illumina MiSeq. Multiplex PCR with BIOMED2 TRB-A/B primer pools was used to amplify TRB rearrangements. The public reads were reanalyzed by TCRdb: fastp trimming at Q25, MiXCR alignment, in-frame beta chains only. Duplicate CDR3 protein sequences are folded into a single record with the most common DNA and genes. Within this sample are over 10,000 distinct CDR3 sequences, with roughly 25% of them counted one time only. The top ten clonotypes cover 3.5% to 4.5% of the sample. TRB repertoires were amplified from approximately 250-500 ng of genomic DNA extracted from blood. The specimen sequenced was blood. The receptors stem from a human donor who had recovered from COVID-19.

This clonotype is labeled medium-sized. The rearrangement uses TRBV19 and TRBJ2-1, with 10 positions matching TRBD1. With V trimmed by 7 bases and J by 4 bases, 7 bases remained unmatched. Germline values: CDR1 LNHDA, CDR2 SQIVND (reference sequence). The CDR3 runs to 15 residues. CDR3 amino acids: CASTQGQGVYNEQFF. The DNA of the CDR3 is TGTGCCAGTACTCAAGGACAGGGGGTTTACAATGAGCAGTTCTTC.

This clonotype is medium-sized. The chain carries TRBV27 and TRBJ2-7; D is perhaps TRBD1 or TRBD2 (5 bases each). This CDR3 spans 13 amino acids. The V gene lost 5 bases and the J gene lost 6 bases, with 14 bases spanning the gap. Germline-derived CDR1 and CDR2 are MNHEY and SMNVEV (reference sequence). CDR3 DNA: TGTGCCAGCAGTATCACGGGGCCCAGCGAGCAGTACTTC. It codes for CASSITGPSEQYF.